This T cell receptor beta chain is drawn from a study of blood T cell repertoires in COVID-19. TCRdb's table, derived via immunoSEQ multiplex PCR, lists solely in-frame clones and lacks some. The table shows 220,000 or so clones, with 89% occurring only once. CDR3 length: 16 amino acids. Per the germline V gene, CDR1 is SGHTA and CDR2 is FQGTGA. With 3 bases removed from V and 0 bases from J, the gap between germline ends came to 12 bases. As to this clone: Other DNA sequences in this specimen translate into the identical CDR3.

This TCR came from a man aged 55 to 70 who had recovered from COVID-19. The specimen sequenced was peripheral blood. The V gene is TRBV7-3, the J gene TRBJ1-3; TRBD1 is a possible D gene (5 bases). CDR3 amino acids: CASSLQGLGSGNTIYF. CDR3 nucleotide sequence: TGTGCCAGCAGCTTGCAGGGTTTAGGCTCTGGAAACACCATATATTTT.